This T cell receptor beta chain was recovered during a study of T cell responses to AZD1222 COVID-19 vaccine (dated by TCRdb to the early 2020s). Context from the whole study: A total of approximately 250 trial participants underwent TCR sequencing, of whom about 210 had received two doses of AZD1222 and 26 had received two doses of the MenACWY control vaccine. Enrollment into the trials was organized by age into subgroups of 18-55, 56-69 and 70-plus years, and those subgroups contained 148, 28 and 57 TCR-sequenced participants, respectively.

Points on this clone: Which antigen it targets is not known. Base qualities are not at hand, and no much larger clone is one base apart.

Summary of the overall study and its limitations: Conclusions about previously exposed vaccinees are limited because only six or seven AZD1222 recipients were SARS-CoV-2 seropositive at baseline. Reportedly, almost half of the unique spike-specific TCRs recognized epitopes lying outside the regions that are mutated in the B.1.351 and B.1.1.7 variants. A significant rise in spike-specific TCR breadth and depth was observed after two AZD1222 doses relative to day 0 and relative to MenACWY recipients. Participants were mostly white British and included more females than males, and it was suggested by the authors that clonal diversity may have been underestimated. Because no samples from the day 14 peak response were available, repertoires could be characterized only after the peak T cell response. The vaccine-associated CD4 TCRs covered the entire spike protein, and the dominant responses fell in regions 160-218 and 743-854. The 56-69-year group was small, and its depth increase did not reach significance, likely because of low power.

The sample's time point label is to be understood as: baseline before first vaccination. Explained via the paper, the treatment or condition label denotes: meningococcal conjugate vaccine given as trial control. Vaccinee samples came from UK trials COV001 and COV002, including a single-blind randomized controlled phase 2/3 trial of AZD1222 (ChAdOx1 nCoV-19) in healthy adults. Trial participant PBMC samples were collected at day 0 and day 28 after the second dose for TCRbeta chain sequencing. The germline V end is reduced by 8 bases and the J end by 1 base; junction bases left unmatched: 5. The CDR3 contains 14 residues, cysteine and phenylalanine counted. Kept here is only the CDR3 DNA, which spans 42 bases and is read in frame from base 1. The germline V gene (reference sequence) specifies LNHDA as CDR1 and SQIVND as CDR2. The CDR3 regions of human TCRbeta chains were analyzed by immunosequencing. Per the source publication's procedure: TCRs in the repertoires were compared against a reference library of SARS-CoV-2-specific TCRs that had been generated with the MIRA antigen-specificity platform. Breadth meant the fraction of unique TCRs that were SARS-CoV-2-associated, whereas depth meant the fraction of total T cells that were SARS-CoV-2-associated. Using the MIRA data, each spike-specific TCR was assigned both to the spike region to which the TCR was reactive and to a CD4 or CD8 class. Log10-transformed breadth and depth values were compared by one-way ANOVA with Sidak's multiple comparisons tests. In its TCRdb copy, this immuneACCESS table keeps in-frame sequences only and misses some clones. Where compared with another copy, unresolved V genes explain less than half of these, and the others have no known cause. D and trimming come from the DNA, and the V and J calls and clone size come from that table. The sample has about 83,000 clones on record, roughly 90% of them singletons. Roughly 5% of the sample lies in the top ten.

The TCR comes from an adult in good health. The V and J segments used are TRBV19 and TRBJ2-7; TRBD1 matches 10 bases in the middle. Sequencing used peripheral blood, obtained on day 0 of MenACWY control vaccination. CDR3 reads: CASAGQGRSYEQYF. The bases read TGTGCCAGTGCGGGACAGGGGCGATCCTACGAGCAGTACTTC.